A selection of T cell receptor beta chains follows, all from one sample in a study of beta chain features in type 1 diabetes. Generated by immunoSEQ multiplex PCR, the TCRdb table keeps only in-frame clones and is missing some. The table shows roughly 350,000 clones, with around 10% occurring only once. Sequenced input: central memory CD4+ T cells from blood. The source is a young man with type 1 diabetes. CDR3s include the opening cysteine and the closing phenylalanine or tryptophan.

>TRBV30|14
CAWSSFGGGYGYTF
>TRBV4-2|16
CASSPSTSGRSDTQYF
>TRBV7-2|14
CASSLGARQETQYF
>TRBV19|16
CASSPTPGTGTYEQYF
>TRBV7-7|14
CASSASGNTDTQYF
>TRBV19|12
CATSQGRKTQYF
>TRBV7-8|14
CASSLGHSQETQYF
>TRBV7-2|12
CASSFLADTQYF
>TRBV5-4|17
CASSQATSGSSYNEQFF
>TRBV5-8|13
CASSGDPTGELFF
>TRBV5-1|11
CASSLTETQYF
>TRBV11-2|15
CASSSRTNSNQPQHF
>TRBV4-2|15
CASSGVVSGGYEQYF
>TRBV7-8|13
CASSLGTENEAFF
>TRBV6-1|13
CASSSHREAIQYF